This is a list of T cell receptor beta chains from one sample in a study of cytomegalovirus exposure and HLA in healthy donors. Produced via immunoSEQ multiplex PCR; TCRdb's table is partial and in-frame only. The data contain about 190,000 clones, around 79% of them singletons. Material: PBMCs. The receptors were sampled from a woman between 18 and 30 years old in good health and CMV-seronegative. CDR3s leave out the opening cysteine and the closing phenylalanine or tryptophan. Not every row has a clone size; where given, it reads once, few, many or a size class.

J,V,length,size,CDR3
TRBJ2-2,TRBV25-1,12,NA,ATGVTGAPGELF
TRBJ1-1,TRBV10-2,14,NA,ASSESGSVMNTEAF
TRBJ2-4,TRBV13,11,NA,ASSPEAKNIQY
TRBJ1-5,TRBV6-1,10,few,ASSEGGQPQH
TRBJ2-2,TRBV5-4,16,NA,ASSLGSSGSRVTGELF
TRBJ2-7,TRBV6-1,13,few,ASSEVSGNTYEQY
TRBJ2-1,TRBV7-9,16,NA,ASSLGFRGTGAYNEQF
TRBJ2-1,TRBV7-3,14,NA,ASSPSDRGSYNEQF
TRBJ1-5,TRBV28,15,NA,ASSLSGEGMSNQPQH
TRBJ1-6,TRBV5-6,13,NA,ASSPPGVLRTPLH
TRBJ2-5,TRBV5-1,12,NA,ASTTSGTEETQY
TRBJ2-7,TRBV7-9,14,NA,ASSLVLGAGTYEQY
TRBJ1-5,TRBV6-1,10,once,ASNFVNQPQH
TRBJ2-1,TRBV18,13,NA,ASSPPFETVNEQF
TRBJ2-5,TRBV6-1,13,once,ASIRGQGAGETQY
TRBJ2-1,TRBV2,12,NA,ASSGQTRHNEQF
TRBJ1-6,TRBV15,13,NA,ATSRDRGYNSPLH
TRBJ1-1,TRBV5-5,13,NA,ASSLERILNTEAF
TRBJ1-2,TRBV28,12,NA,ASSAGQGNYGYT
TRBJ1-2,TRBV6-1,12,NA,ASSDWDRAYGYT
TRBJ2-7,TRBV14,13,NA,ASSGGQMSSYEQY
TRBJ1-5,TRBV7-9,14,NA,ASSLGVAGSNQPQH
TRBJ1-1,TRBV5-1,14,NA,ASSWDRGIKGTEAF
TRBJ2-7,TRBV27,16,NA,ASSFKGGWRGATYEQY
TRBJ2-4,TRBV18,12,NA,ASSESLAKNIQY
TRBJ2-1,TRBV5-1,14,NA,ASSWGGLSSYNEQF
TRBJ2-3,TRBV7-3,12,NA,ASSYGQGTDTQY
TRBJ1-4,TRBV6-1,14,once,ASSEARVAGYEKLF
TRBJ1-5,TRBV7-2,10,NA,ASSYSGQPQH
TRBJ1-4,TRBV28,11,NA,ASSLWLREKLF
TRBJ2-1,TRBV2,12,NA,ASSGLAGSNEQF
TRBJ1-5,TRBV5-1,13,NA,ASSLEGFSNQPQH
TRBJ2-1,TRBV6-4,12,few,ASSAAGDHNEQF
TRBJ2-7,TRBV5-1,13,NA,ASSLEASGKYEQY
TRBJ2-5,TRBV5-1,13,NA,ASSFLAGSGETQY
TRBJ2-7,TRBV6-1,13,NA,ASSRTGGASYEQY
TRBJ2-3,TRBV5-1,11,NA,ASRGTGTDTQY
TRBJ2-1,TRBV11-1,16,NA,ASSISGLADIAYNEQF
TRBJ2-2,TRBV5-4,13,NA,ASSRAGGEVGELF
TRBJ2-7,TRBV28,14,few,ASSPSGGGTPYEQY
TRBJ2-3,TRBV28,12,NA,ASRLAGGENTQY
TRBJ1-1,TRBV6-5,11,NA,ASRSWANTEAF
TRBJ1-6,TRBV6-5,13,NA,ASSQQGDRYSPLH
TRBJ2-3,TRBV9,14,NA,ASSVDERGGSDTQY
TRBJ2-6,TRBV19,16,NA,ASSIGALFSSGANVLT
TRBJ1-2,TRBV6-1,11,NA,ASSETGYYGYT
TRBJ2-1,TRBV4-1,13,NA,ASSQEGGGANEQF
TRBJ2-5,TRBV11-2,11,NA,ASSLHYQETQY
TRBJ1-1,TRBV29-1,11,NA,SARDRGNTEAF
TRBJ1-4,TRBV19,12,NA,ASMELTTNEKLF
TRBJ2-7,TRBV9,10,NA,ASSGGGYEQY
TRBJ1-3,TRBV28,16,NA,ASSSIRYPASSGNTIY